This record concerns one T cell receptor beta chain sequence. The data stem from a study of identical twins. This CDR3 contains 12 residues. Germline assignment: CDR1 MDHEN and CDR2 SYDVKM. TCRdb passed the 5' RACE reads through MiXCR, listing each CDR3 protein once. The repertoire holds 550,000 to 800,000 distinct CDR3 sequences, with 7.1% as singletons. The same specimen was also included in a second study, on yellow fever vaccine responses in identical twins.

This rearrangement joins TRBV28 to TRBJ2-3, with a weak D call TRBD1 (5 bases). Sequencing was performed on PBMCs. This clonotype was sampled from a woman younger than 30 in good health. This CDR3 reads CAGASSTDTQYF. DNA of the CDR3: TGTGCAGGGGCATCGAGCACAGATACGCAGTATTTT.